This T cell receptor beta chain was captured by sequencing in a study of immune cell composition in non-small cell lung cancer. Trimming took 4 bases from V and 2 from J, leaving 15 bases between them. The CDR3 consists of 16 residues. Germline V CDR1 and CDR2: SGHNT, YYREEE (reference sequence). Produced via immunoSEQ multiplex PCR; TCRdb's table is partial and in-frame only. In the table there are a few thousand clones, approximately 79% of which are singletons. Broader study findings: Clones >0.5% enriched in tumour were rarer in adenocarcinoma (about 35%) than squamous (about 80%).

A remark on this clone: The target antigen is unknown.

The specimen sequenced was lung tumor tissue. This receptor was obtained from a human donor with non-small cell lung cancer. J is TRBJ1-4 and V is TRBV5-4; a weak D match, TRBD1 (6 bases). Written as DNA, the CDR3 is TGTGCCAGCAGCGGGGGCGCTGGATCTACTAATGAAAAACTGTTTTTT. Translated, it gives CASSGGAGSTNEKLFF.